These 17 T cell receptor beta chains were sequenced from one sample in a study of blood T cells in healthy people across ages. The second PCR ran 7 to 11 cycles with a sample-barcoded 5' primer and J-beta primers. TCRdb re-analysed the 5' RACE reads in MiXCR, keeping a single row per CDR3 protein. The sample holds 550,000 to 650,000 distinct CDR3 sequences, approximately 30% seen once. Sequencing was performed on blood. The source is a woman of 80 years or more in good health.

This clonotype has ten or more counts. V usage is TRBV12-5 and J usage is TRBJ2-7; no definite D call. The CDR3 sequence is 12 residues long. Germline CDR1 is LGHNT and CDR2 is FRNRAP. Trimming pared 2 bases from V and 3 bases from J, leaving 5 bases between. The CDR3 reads CASGLSLYEQYF. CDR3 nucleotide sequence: TGTGCTAGTGGTTTGTCCCTCTACGAGCAGTACTTC.

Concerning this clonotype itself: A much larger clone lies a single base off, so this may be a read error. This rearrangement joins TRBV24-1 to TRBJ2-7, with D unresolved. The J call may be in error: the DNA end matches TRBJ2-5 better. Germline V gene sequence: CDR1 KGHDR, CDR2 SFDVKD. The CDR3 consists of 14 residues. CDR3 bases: TGTCCCACCAGTGATTCCGTAGGGCGAGAGACCCAGTACTTC. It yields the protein CPTSDSVGRETQYF.

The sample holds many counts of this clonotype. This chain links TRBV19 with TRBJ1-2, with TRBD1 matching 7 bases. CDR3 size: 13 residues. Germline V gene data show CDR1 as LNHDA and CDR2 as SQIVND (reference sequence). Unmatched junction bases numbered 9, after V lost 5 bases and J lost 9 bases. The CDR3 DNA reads TGTGCCAGTAGTCAACCCAGGGGGACTCGCTACACCTTC. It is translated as CASSQPRGTRYTF.

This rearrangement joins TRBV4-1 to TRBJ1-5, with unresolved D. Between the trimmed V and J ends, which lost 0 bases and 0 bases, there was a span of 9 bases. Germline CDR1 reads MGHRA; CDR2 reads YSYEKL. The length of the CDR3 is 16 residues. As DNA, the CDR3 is TGCGCCAGCAGCCAAGAACCGGCGTTTAGCAATCAGCCCCAGCATTTT. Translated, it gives CASSQEPAFSNQPQHF.

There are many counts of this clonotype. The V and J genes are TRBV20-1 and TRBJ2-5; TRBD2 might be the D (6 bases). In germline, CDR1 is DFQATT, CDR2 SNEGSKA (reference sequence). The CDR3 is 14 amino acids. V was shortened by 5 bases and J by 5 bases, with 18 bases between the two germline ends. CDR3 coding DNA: TGCAGTGCTTGGGGCGGGGTCTCAACCGAGACCCAGTACTTC. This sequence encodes CSAWGGVSTETQYF.

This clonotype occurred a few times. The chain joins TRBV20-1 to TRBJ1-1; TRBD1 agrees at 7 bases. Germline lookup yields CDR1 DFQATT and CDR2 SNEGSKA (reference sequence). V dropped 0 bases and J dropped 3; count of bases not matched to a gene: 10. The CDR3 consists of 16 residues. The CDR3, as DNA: TGCAGTGCTAGAGATTGGCGAAGGGGGCAGGACACTGAAGCTTTCTTT. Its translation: CSARDWRRGQDTEAFF.

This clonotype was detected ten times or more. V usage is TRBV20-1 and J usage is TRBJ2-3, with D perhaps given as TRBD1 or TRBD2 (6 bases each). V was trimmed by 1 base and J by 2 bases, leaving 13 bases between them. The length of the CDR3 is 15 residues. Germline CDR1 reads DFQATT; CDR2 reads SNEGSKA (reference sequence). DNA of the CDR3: TGCAGTGCTAGAGGTGGAGGGGGAAACACAGATACGCAGTATTTT. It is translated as CSARGGGGNTDTQYF.

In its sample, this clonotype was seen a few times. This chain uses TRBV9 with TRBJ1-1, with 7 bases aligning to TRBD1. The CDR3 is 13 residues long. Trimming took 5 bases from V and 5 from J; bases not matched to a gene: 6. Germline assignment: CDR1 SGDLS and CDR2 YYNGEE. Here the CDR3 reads CASSHRQGTEAFF. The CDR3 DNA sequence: TGTGCCAGCAGTCATCGACAGGGAACTGAAGCTTTCTTT.

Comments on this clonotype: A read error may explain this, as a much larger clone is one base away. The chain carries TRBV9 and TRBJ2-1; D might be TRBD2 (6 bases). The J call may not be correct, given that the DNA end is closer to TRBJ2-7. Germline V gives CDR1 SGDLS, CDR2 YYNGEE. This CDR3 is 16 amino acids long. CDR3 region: CASGVEGGRAYNEQYF. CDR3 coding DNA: TGTGCCAGCGGCGTAGAGGGAGGACGGGCCTACAATGAGCAGTACTTC.

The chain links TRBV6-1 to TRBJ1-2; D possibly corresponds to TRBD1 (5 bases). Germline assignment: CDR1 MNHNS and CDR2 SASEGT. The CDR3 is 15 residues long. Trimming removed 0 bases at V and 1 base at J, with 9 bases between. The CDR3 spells CASSEAQGSNYGYTF. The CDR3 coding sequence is TGTGCCAGCAGTGAAGCCCAGGGAAGTAACTATGGCTACACCTTC.

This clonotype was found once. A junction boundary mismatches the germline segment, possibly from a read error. CDR3 in amino acids: CASSVTDSTDTQYF. The CDR3 nucleotides read TGTGCCAGTAGCGTCACGGACAGCACAGATACGCAGTATTTT. V gene TRBV9 combines with J gene TRBJ2-3; perhaps TRBD2 as D (5 bases). Germline V gives CDR1 SGDLS, CDR2 YYNGEE. The CDR3 loop spans 14 amino acids.

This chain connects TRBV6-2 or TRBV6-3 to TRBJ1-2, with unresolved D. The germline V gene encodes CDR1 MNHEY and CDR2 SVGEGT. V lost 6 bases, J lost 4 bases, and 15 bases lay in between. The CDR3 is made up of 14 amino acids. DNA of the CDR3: TGTGCCAGCAGGTCCGGGTCTCTTATCTATGGCTACACCTTC. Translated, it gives CASRSGSLIYGYTF.

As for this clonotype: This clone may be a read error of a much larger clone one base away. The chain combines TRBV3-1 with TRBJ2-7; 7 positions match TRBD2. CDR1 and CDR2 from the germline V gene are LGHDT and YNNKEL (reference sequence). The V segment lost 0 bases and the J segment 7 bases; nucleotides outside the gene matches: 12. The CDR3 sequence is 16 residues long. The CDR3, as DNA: TGTGCCAGCAGCCAAGATCCGAGCGGGGTAAACAATGAGCAGTACTTC. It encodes CASSQDPSGVNNEQYF.

In nucleotides, the CDR3 is TGCAGTGCTAGAGCCGCTCCGCAGGGACGGGTAGATGAGCAGTTCTTC. This sequence encodes CSARAAPQGRVDEQFF. This sequence joins TRBV20-1 and TRBJ2-1; either TRBD1 or TRBD2 may fit D (5 bases each). Germline V CDR1 and CDR2: DFQATT, SNEGSKA (reference sequence). V shed 1 base and J shed 8 bases, with 21 bases lying between them. The CDR3 totals 16 residues.

CDR3 sequence reads: CASRSRGRTPEAFF. The CDR3 DNA sequence: TGTGCCAGCAGAAGCAGGGGGCGAACTCCTGAAGCTTTCTTT. The chain uses TRBV7-2 and TRBJ1-1, with 8 positions matching TRBD1. Per the germline V gene, CDR1 is SGHTA and CDR2 is FQGNSA. The CDR3 totals 14 residues. V dropped 6 bases and J dropped 6; count of bases not matched to a gene: 9.

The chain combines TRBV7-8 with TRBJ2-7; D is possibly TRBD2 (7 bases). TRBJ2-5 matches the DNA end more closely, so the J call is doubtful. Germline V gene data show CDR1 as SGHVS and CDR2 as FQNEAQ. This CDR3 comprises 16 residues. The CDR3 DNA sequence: TGTGCCAGCAGCTTAGGAGGGGGGGGTGCCAGGGAGACCCAGTACTTC. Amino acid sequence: CASSLGGGGARETQYF.

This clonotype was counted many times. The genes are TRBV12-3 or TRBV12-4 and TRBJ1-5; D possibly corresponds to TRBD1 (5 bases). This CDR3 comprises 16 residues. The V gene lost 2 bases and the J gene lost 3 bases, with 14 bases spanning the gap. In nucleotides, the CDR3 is TGTGCCAGCAGTTTAACGAGGCAGGGAGCCAATCAGCCCCAGCATTTT. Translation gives CASSLTRQGANQPQHF.